This is a list of T cell receptor beta chains from one sample in a study of cytomegalovirus exposure and HLA in healthy donors. TCRdb keeps only in-frame clones here, not all; method: immunoSEQ multiplex PCR. The sample contains about 300,000 clones, 75% to 90% of which appear only once. Sequencing input: PBMCs. The origin of the receptors is a man between 40 and 49 years old in good health and CMV-seropositive. Each CDR3 is given with its conserved first and last residue. The order of the fields is J gene, V gene, CDR3 length, D gene, CDR3 protein. A D gene is named only where the DNA matches it firmly.

J gene: TRBJ2-7
V gene: TRBV5-8
CDR3 length: 9
D gene: NA
CDR3 protein: CAHSYEQYF

J gene: TRBJ1-6
V gene: TRBV2
CDR3 length: 16
D gene: NA
CDR3 protein: CASQVPRQAHNSPLHF

J gene: TRBJ2-7
V gene: TRBV7-9
CDR3 length: 15
D gene: NA
CDR3 protein: CASSHSGLSSYEQYF

J gene: TRBJ2-1
V gene: TRBV5-4
CDR3 length: 16
D gene: TRBD2
CDR3 protein: CASSLRLAGGPNEQFF

J gene: TRBJ1-3
V gene: TRBV7-9
CDR3 length: 19
D gene: NA
CDR3 protein: CASSSPPGQLHDSGNTIYF

J gene: TRBJ1-1
V gene: TRBV7-8
CDR3 length: 15
D gene: NA
CDR3 protein: CASSLERTTNTEAFF

J gene: TRBJ2-7
V gene: TRBV5-1
CDR3 length: 15
D gene: NA
CDR3 protein: CASSIRREPNYEQYF

J gene: TRBJ2-7
V gene: TRBV5-1
CDR3 length: 14
D gene: NA
CDR3 protein: CASSVGTGAYEQYF

J gene: TRBJ2-5
V gene: TRBV2
CDR3 length: 14
D gene: TRBD1
CDR3 protein: CASSRDRIQETQYF

J gene: TRBJ1-1
V gene: TRBV18
CDR3 length: 13
D gene: NA
CDR3 protein: CASSSLERGEAFF

J gene: TRBJ2-7
V gene: TRBV2
CDR3 length: 12
D gene: NA
CDR3 protein: CASNSGFYEQYF

J gene: TRBJ2-3
V gene: TRBV15
CDR3 length: 16
D gene: TRBD1
CDR3 protein: CATSRDSDRITDTQYF

J gene: TRBJ2-1
V gene: TRBV7-3
CDR3 length: 14
D gene: NA
CDR3 protein: CASSRASSYNEQFF

J gene: TRBJ1-5
V gene: TRBV28
CDR3 length: 16
D gene: NA
CDR3 protein: CASCSDSSFSNQPQHF

J gene: TRBJ2-3
V gene: TRBV4-2
CDR3 length: 17
D gene: NA
CDR3 protein: CASSQRGTPSSTDTQYF

J gene: TRBJ1-5
V gene: TRBV7-8
CDR3 length: 16
D gene: NA
CDR3 protein: CASSASYSGRHGPQHF

J gene: TRBJ1-5
V gene: TRBV19
CDR3 length: 14
D gene: NA
CDR3 protein: CASSDRQGNQPQHF

J gene: TRBJ2-7
V gene: TRBV5-1
CDR3 length: 15
D gene: TRBD2
CDR3 protein: CASSLAASGDYEQYF

J gene: TRBJ2-7
V gene: TRBV27
CDR3 length: 16
D gene: TRBD2
CDR3 protein: CASSGGGREGLGEQYF

J gene: TRBJ2-5
V gene: TRBV19
CDR3 length: 18
D gene: TRBD2
CDR3 protein: CASSPRRTSGSRGETQYF

J gene: TRBJ1-2
V gene: TRBV19
CDR3 length: 14
D gene: NA
CDR3 protein: CASSIAGPEYGYTF

J gene: TRBJ2-3
V gene: TRBV6-5
CDR3 length: 14
D gene: NA
CDR3 protein: CASSRGLSTDTQYF

J gene: NA
V gene: TRBV5-4
CDR3 length: 13
D gene: TRBD1
CDR3 protein: CASSATGVREQYF

J gene: TRBJ2-7
V gene: TRBV2
CDR3 length: 15
D gene: NA
CDR3 protein: CASSESGGGIYEQYF

J gene: TRBJ1-1
V gene: TRBV6-5
CDR3 length: 15
D gene: TRBD1
CDR3 protein: CASSVQGLPNTEAFF

J gene: TRBJ2-7
V gene: TRBV27
CDR3 length: 14
D gene: TRBD1
CDR3 protein: CASMERQGKYEQYF

J gene: TRBJ2-7
V gene: TRBV4-1
CDR3 length: 15
D gene: TRBD1
CDR3 protein: CASSQEATGWWEQYF

J gene: TRBJ1-2
V gene: TRBV5-6
CDR3 length: 16
D gene: TRBD1
CDR3 protein: CASSFTSRDRIGGYTF

J gene: TRBJ2-5
V gene: TRBV9
CDR3 length: 13
D gene: NA
CDR3 protein: CASSVGLHRTQYF

J gene: TRBJ2-1
V gene: TRBV27
CDR3 length: 19
D gene: TRBD2
CDR3 protein: CASTRTGLAGSHSYNEQFF

J gene: TRBJ2-6
V gene: TRBV5-1
CDR3 length: 17
D gene: TRBD1
CDR3 protein: CASRRQGASTGANVLTF

J gene: TRBJ1-5
V gene: TRBV28
CDR3 length: 14
D gene: TRBD1
CDR3 protein: CASRSTGGGQPQHF

J gene: TRBJ1-4
V gene: TRBV6-1
CDR3 length: 17
D gene: TRBD1
CDR3 protein: CASSAQGGSPTNEKLFF

J gene: TRBJ2-1
V gene: TRBV6-5
CDR3 length: 16
D gene: NA
CDR3 protein: CASSYSTAGTYNEQFF

J gene: TRBJ2-5
V gene: TRBV6-5
CDR3 length: 14
D gene: NA
CDR3 protein: CASSYSGQQETQYF

J gene: TRBJ2-7
V gene: TRBV19
CDR3 length: 15
D gene: TRBD1
CDR3 protein: CASSIGQGLLVEQYF

J gene: TRBJ2-7
V gene: TRBV19
CDR3 length: 14
D gene: NA
CDR3 protein: CASSPGGFGYEQYF

J gene: TRBJ2-7
V gene: TRBV7-9
CDR3 length: 16
D gene: TRBD1
CDR3 protein: CASSLEGRGLTSEQYF

J gene: TRBJ1-4
V gene: TRBV27
CDR3 length: 14
D gene: NA
CDR3 protein: CATRTDATNEKLFF

J gene: TRBJ2-5
V gene: TRBV11-3
CDR3 length: 14
D gene: NA
CDR3 protein: CASSVGGIQETQYF

J gene: TRBJ2-7
V gene: TRBV6-6
CDR3 length: 16
D gene: TRBD2
CDR3 protein: CASSFFGLADTYEQYF

J gene: TRBJ2-7
V gene: TRBV2
CDR3 length: 13
D gene: NA
CDR3 protein: CASISSFSYEQYF

J gene: TRBJ2-3
V gene: TRBV5-8
CDR3 length: 17
D gene: TRBD2
CDR3 protein: CASSWGRGGISTDTQYF

J gene: TRBJ2-7
V gene: TRBV2
CDR3 length: 14
D gene: TRBD1
CDR3 protein: CASMTGSSSYEQYF

J gene: TRBJ2-5
V gene: TRBV19
CDR3 length: 17
D gene: TRBD1
CDR3 protein: CASSTYQMDRGQETQYF